This record covers a single T cell receptor beta chain. The sample is drawn from a study of blood T cell repertoires in COVID-19. Background on the study: There were acute and convalescent COVID-19 samples, and they came from the United States, Italy and Spain.

With 6 bases removed from V and 1 base from J, the gap between germline ends came to 13 bases. This CDR3 contains 15 residues. CDR1 and CDR2 (germline): MNHEY, SVGAGI. Clones were sequenced by immunoSEQ multiplex PCR, and TCRdb holds only the in-frame ones, with some missing. Among 100,000 or so clones, 88% were seen once, and the ten largest hold roughly 5%. The sequence was obtained from a human donor in a cohort sampled during active COVID-19. The sequencing sample was made of peripheral blood. The chain carries TRBV6-5 and TRBJ1-5; the D gene is possibly TRBD1 (6 bases). CDR3 sequence: CASSIIRGSNQPQHF. The CDR3 DNA reads as TGTGCCAGCAGCATCATCAGGGGAAGCAATCAGCCCCAGCATTTT.